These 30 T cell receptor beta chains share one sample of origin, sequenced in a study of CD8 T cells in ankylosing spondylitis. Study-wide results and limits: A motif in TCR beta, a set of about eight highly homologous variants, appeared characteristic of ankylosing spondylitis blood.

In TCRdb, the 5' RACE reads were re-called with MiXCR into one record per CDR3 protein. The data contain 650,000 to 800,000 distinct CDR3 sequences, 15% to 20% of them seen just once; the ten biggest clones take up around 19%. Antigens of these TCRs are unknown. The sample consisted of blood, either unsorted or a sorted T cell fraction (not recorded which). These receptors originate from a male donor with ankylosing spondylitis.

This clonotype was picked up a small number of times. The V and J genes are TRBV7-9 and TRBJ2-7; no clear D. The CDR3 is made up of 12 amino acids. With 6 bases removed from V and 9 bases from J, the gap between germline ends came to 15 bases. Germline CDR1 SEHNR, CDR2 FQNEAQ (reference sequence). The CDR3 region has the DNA TGTGCCAGCAGTTCTAACCCGACGGGGCAGTACTTC. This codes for CASSSNPTGQYF.

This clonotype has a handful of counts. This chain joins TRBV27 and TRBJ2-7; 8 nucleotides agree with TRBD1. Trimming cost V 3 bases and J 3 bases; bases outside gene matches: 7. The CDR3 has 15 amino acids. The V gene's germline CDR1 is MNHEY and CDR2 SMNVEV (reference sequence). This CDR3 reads CASSLGGQGVYEQYF. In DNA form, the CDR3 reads TGTGCCAGCAGTTTGGGCGGACAGGGTGTCTACGAGCAGTACTTC.

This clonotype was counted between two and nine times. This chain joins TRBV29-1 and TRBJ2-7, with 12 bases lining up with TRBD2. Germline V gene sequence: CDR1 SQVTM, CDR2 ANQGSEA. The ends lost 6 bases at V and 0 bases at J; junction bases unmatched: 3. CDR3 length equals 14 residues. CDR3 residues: CSVGLAGSSYEQYF. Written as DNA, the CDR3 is TGCAGCGTCGGACTAGCGGGGAGCTCCTACGAGCAGTACTTC.

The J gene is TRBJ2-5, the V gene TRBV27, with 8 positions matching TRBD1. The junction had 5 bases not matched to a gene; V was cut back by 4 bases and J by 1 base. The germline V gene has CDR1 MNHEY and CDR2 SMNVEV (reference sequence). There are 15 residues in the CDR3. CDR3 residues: CASSSYQGAQETQYF. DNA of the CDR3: TGTGCCAGCAGTTCTTACCAGGGGGCCCAAGAGACCCAGTACTTC.

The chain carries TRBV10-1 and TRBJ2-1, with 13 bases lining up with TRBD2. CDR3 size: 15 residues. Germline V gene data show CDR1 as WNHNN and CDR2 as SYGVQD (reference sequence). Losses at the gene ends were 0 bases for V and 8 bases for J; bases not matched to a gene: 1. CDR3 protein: CASSESGTSGDEQFF. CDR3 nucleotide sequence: TGCGCCAGCAGTGAGTCCGGGACTAGCGGGGATGAGCAGTTCTTC.

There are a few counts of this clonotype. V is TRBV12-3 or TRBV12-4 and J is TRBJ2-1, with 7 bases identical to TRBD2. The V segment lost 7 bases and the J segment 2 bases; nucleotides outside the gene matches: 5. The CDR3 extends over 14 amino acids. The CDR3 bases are TGTGCCAGCACCTATGGGAGGGCCTACAATGAGCAGTTCTTC. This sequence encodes CASTYGRAYNEQFF.

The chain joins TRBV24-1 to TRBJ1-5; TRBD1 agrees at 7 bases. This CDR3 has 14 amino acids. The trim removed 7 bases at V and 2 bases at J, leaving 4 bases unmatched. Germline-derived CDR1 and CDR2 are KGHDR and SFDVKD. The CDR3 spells CATSSGQRNQPQHF. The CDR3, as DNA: TGTGCCACCAGCTCGGGACAGCGCAATCAGCCCCAGCATTTT.

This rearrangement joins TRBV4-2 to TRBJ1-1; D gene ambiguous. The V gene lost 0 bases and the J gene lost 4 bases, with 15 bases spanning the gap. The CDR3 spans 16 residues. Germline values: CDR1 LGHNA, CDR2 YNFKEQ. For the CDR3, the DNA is TGTGCCAGCAGCCAAGATGGGATGCGGGAGAGCACTGAAGCTTTCTTT. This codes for CASSQDGMRESTEAFF.

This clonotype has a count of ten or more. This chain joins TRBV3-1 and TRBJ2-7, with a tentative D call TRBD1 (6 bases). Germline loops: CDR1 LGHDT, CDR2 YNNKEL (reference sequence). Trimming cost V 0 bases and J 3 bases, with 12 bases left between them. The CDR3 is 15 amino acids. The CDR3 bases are TGTGCCAGCAGCCAAGATTTGGACAGACACTACGAGCAGTACTTC. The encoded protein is CASSQDLDRHYEQYF.

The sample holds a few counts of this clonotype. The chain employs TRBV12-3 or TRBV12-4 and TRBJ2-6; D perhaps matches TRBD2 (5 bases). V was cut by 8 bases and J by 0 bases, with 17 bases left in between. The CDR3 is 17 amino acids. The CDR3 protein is CASGKLDWNSGANVLTF. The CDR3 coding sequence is TGTGCCAGCGGCAAATTGGACTGGAACTCTGGGGCCAACGTCCTGACTTTC.

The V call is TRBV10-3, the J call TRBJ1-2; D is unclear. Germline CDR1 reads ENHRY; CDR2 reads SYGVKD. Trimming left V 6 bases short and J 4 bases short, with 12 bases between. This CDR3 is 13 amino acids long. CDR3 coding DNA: TGTGCCATCAGCACGGACGGAACCTATGGCTACACCTTC. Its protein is CAISTDGTYGYTF.

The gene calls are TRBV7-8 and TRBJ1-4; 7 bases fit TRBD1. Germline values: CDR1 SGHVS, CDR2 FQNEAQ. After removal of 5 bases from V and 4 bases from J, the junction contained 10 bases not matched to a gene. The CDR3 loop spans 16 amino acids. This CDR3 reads CASSAQTGRGNEKLFF. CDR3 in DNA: TGTGCCAGCAGCGCCCAGACAGGGCGGGGTAATGAAAAACTGTTTTTT. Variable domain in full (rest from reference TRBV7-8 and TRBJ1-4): GAGVSQSPRYKVAKRGQDVALRCDPISGHVSLFWYQQALGQGPEFLTYFQNEAQLDKSGLPSDRFFAERPEGSVSTLKIQRTQQEDSAVYLCASSAQTGRGNEKLFFGSGTQLSVL.

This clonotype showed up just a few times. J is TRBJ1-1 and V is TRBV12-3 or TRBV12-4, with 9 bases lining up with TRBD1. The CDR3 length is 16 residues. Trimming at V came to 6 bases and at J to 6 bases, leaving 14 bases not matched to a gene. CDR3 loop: CASSSQGARLNAEAFF. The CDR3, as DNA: TGTGCCAGCAGCTCACAGGGGGCGAGGTTAAACGCTGAAGCTTTCTTT.

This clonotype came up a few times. CDR3 amino acids: CASSVVEGNSPLHF. The DNA for the CDR3 is TGTGCCAGCAGCGTAGTGGAGGGGAATTCACCCCTCCACTTT. This chain connects TRBV9 to TRBJ1-6, with a possible D match to TRBD1 (5 bases). Trimming removed 0 bases from V and 7 bases from J, with 8 bases in between. Germline V gene data show CDR1 as SGDLS and CDR2 as YYNGEE. CDR3 size: 14 residues.

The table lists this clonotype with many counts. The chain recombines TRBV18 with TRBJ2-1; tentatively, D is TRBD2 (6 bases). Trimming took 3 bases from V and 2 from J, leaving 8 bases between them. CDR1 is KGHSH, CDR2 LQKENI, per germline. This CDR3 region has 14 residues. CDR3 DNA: TGTGCCAGCTCACCGGACTACACCTACAATGAGCAGTTCTTC. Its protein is CASSPDYTYNEQFF.

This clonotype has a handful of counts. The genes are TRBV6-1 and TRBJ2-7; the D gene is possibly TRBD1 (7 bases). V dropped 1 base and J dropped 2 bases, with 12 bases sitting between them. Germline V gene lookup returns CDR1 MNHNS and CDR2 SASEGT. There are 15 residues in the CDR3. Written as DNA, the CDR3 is TGTGCCAGCAGTGAAGGCGGGACAGACACCTACGAGCAGTACTTC. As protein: CASSEGGTDTYEQYF.

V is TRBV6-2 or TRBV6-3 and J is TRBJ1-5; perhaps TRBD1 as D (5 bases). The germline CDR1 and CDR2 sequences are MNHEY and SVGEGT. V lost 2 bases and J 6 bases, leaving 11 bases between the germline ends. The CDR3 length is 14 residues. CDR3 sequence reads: CASSYGAQVQPQHF. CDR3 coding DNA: TGTGCCAGCAGTTACGGGGCTCAGGTTCAGCCCCAGCATTTT.

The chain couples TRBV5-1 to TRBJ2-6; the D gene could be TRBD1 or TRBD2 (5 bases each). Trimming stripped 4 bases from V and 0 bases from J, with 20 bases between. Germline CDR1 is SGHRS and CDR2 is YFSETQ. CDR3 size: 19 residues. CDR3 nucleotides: TGCGCCAGCAGCCCTGCATGGGGGTCTGACCTCTCTGGGGCCAACGTCCTGACTTTC. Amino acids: CASSPAWGSDLSGANVLTF.

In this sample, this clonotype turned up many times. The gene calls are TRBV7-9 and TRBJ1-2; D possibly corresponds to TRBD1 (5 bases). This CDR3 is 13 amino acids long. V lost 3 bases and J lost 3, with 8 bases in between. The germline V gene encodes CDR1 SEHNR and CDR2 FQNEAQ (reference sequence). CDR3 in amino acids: CASSFDSYYGYTF. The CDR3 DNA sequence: TGTGCCAGCAGCTTCGACAGTTACTATGGCTACACCTTC.

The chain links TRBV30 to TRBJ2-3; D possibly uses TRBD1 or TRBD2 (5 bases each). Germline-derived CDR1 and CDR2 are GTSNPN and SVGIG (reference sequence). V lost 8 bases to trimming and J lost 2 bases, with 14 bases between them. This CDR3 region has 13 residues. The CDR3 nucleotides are TGTGCCGGATCGGACGGGACCACAGATACGCAGTATTTT. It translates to CAGSDGTTDTQYF.

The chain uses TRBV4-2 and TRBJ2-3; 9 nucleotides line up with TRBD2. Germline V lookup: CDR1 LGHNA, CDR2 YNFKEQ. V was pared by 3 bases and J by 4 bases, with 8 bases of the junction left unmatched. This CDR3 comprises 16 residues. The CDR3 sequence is CASSHGGGGAADTQYF. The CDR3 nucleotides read TGTGCCAGCAGCCACGGCGGGGGGGGTGCCGCAGATACGCAGTATTTT.

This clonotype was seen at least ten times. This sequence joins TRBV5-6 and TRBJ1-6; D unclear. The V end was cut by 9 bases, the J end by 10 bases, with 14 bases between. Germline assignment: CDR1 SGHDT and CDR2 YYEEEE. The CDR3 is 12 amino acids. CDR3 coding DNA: TGTGCCACCAACCTGTTCGGGTCACCCCTCCACTTT. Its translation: CATNLFGSPLHF. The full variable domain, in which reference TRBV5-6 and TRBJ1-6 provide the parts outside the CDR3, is DAGVTQSPTHLIKTRGQQVTLRCSPKSGHDTVSWYQQALGQGPQFIFQYYEEEERQRGNFPDRFSGHQFPNYSSELNVNALLLGDSALYLCATNLFGSPLHFGNGTRLTVT.

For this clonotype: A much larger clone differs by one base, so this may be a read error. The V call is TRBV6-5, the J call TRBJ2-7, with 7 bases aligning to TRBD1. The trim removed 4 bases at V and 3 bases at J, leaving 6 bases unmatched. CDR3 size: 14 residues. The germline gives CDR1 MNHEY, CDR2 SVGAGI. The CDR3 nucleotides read TGTGCCAGCAGTTGTAGGACAGGATTCTACGAGCAGTACTTC. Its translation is CASSCRTGFYEQYF.

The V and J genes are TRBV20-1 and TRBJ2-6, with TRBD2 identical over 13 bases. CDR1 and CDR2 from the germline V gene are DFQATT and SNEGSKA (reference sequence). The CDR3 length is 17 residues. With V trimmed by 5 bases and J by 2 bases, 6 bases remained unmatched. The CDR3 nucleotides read TGCAGTGCTGGGACTAGCGGGGAACCGGCTGGGGCCAACGTCCTGACTTTC. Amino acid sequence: CSAGTSGEPAGANVLTF.

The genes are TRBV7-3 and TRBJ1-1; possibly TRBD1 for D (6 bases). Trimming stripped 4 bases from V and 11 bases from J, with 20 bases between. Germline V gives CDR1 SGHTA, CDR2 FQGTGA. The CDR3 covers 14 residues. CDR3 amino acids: CASSYSPGQGTAFF. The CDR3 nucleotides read TGTGCCAGCAGCTACTCCCCGGGACAAGGAACGGCTTTCTTT.

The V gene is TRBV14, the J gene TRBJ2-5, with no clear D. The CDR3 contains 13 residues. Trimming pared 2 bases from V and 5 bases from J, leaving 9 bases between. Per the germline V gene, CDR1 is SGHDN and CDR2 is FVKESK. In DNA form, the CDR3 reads TGTGCCAGCAGCCAATGGGATCAGGAGACCCAGTACTTC. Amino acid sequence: CASSQWDQETQYF.

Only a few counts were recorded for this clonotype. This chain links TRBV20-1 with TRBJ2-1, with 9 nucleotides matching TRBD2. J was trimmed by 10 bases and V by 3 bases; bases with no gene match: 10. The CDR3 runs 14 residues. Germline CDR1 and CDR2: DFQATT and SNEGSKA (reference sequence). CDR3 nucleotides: TGCAGTGCTAGCTGGGCGGGAGGGCCCCCGGAGCAGTTCTTC. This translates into CSASWAGGPPEQFF.

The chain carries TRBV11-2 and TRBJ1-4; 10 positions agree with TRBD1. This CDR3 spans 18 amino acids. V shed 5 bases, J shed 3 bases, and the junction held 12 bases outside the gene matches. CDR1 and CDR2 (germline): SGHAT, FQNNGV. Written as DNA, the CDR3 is TGTGCCAGCAGCCCAGGGTGGGGACAGGGGAGGTCTAATGAAAAACTGTTTTTT. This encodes CASSPGWGQGRSNEKLFF.

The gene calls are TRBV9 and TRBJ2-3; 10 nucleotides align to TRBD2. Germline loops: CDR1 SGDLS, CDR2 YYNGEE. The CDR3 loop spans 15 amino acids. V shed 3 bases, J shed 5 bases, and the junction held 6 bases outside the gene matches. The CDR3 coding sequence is TGTGCCAGCAGCGACGGGACTAGCGAAGAAGATACGCAGTATTTT. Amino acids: CASSDGTSEEDTQYF.

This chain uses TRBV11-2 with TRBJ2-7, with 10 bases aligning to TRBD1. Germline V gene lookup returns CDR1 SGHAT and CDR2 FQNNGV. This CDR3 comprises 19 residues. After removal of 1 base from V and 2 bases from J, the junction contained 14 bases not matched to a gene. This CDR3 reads CASSLGSGTGALRAYEQYF. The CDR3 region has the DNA TGTGCCAGCAGCTTAGGGTCCGGGACAGGGGCTCTACGGGCCTACGAGCAGTACTTC.